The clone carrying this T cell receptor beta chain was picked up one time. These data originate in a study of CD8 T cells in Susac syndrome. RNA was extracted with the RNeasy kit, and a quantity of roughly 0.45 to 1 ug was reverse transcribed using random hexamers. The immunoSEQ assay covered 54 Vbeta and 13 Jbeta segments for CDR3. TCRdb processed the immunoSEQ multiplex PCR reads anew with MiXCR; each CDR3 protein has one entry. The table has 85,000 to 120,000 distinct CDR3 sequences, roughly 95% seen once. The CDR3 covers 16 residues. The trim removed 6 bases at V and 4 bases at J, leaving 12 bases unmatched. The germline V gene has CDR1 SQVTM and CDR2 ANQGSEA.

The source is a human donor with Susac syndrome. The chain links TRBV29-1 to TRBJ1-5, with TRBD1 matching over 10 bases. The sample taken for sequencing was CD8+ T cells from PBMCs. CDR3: CSVGGSPGQGNQPQHF. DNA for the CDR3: TGCAGCGTCGGAGGAAGCCCGGGACAGGGGAATCAGCCCCAGCATTTT.